The 9 T cell receptor beta chains in this list originate from one sample, sequenced in a study of blood T cell repertoires in COVID-19. Profiled with immunoSEQ multiplex PCR; TCRdb holds only in-frame clones, not every one. The table has about 82,000 clones, around four fifths seen once. The sequenced sample was peripheral blood. The receptors shown here come from a woman aged 60 to 75 with acute or convalescent COVID-19.

The chain has TRBV5-1 and TRBJ1-6; 11 bases fit TRBD1. Trimming cost V 4 bases and J 10 bases; bases outside gene matches: 4. The CDR3 sequence is 14 residues long. Germline V gene sequence: CDR1 SGHRS, CDR2 YFSETQ. The CDR3 DNA reads as TGCGCCAGCAGCATGGGACAGGGGGAATCACCCCTCCACTTT. Translation: CASSMGQGESPLHF.

The chain joins TRBV23-1 to TRBJ1-5; D may be TRBD1 (6 bases). TRBV23-1 is designated an ORF whose function remains uncertain. V was shortened by 0 bases and J by 6 bases, with 18 bases between the two germline ends. The CDR3 contains 17 residues. The DNA of the CDR3 is TGCGCCAGCAGTCAATCCAGGGGCCGCGCTCTGTCTCAGCCCCAGCATTTT. Translation: CASSQSRGRALSQPQHF.

CDR3 residues: CASSAQLRESPLHF. CDR3 DNA sequence: TGTGCCAGCAGTGCCCAGTTGAGGGAGTCACCCCTCCACTTT. The chain links TRBV2 to TRBJ1-6; unclear D gene. V lost 4 bases and J 10 bases, leaving 14 bases between the germline ends. Germline V lookup: CDR1 SNHLY, CDR2 FYNNEI. This CDR3 is 14 amino acids long.

J is TRBJ1-2 and V is TRBV5-4, with TRBD1 matching 8 bases. The germline gives CDR1 SGHNT, CDR2 YYREEE (reference sequence). V shed 4 bases and J 10 bases; nucleotides not matched to a gene: 15. The CDR3 spans 15 residues. The CDR3 protein is CASSGLTWTGSHYTF. The CDR3 DNA is TGTGCCAGCAGCGGACTGACGTGGACAGGGAGCCACTACACCTTC.

This clone appeared a single time. The chain employs TRBV5-1 and TRBJ1-2; 7 bases align to TRBD1. CDR3 length: 15 amino acids. Germline CDR1 reads SGHRS; CDR2 reads YFSETQ. J gave up 8 bases and V 4 bases, and 14 bases lay outside the gene matches. The CDR3 protein is CASSLGDRELEGYTF. In DNA, the CDR3 is TGCGCCAGCAGCCTGGGAGACAGGGAACTCGAAGGCTACACCTTC.

The chain couples TRBV6-5 to TRBJ2-5, with a weak D call TRBD2 (5 bases). Germline V lookup: CDR1 MNHEY, CDR2 SVGAGI. The CDR3 extends over 14 amino acids. Trimming removed 4 bases at V and 4 bases at J, with 13 bases between. The CDR3, as DNA: TGTGCCAGCAGTTCCCTGCGGGTGACAGAGACCCAGTACTTC. Translation gives CASSSLRVTETQYF.

This chain joins TRBV19 and TRBJ2-1; the D gene is possibly TRBD1 (6 bases). Germline V gene sequence: CDR1 LNHDA, CDR2 SQIVND (reference sequence). V was shortened by 4 bases and J by 0 bases, with 10 bases between the two germline ends. The CDR3 contains 15 residues. Written as DNA, the CDR3 is TGTGCCAGTAGTAGAGGACAGAGCTCCTACAATGAGCAGTTCTTC. Translation gives CASSRGQSSYNEQFF.

V gene TRBV2 combines with J gene TRBJ2-7; 10 positions agree with TRBD1. V was pared by 11 bases and J by 0 bases, with 4 bases of the junction left unmatched. CDR3 length equals 13 residues. Looked up from germline, CDR1 is SNHLY and CDR2 is FYNNEI. CDR3 in DNA: TGTGCCGGGGGACAGGGGTCCTCCTACGAGCAGTACTTC. This encodes CAGGQGSSYEQYF.

This clone occurred once. This chain links TRBV11-3 with TRBJ2-3; D may be TRBD2 (6 bases). The CDR3 covers 16 residues. Germline assignment: CDR1 SGHNT and CDR2 YENEEA. Trimming removed 5 bases from V and 6 bases from J, with 21 bases in between. The CDR3 loop reads CASSLRGTALSDTQYF. CDR3 bases: TGTGCCAGCAGCCTAAGAGGGACTGCCCTGAGCGATACGCAGTATTTT.